Described below is a single TCR beta chain sequence and its context. The antigen is unknown. The sample is drawn from a study of T cell responses to AZD1222 COVID-19 vaccine. Broader study findings: Rises in breadth and depth of Spike-specific TCRs came after two AZD1222 doses. Most donors were white British and more were female, and clonal diversity was possibly underestimated. Repertoires were sampled only after the peak T cell response.

The CDR3 sequence is 12 residues long. Between the trimmed V and J ends, which lost 8 bases and 4 bases, there was a span of 11 bases. Generated by immunoSEQ multiplex PCR, the TCRdb table keeps only in-frame clones and is missing some. The sample lists 150,000 to 200,000 clones; roughly 87% were seen once. The input for sequencing was peripheral blood, taken 28 days after the second AZD1222 dose. The V call is TRBV12-3 or TRBV12-4, the J call TRBJ2-5; D is possibly TRBD2 (5 bases). The sequence was collected from an adult who received the AZD1222 COVID-19 vaccine. CDR3 DNA sequence: TGTGCCAGCGGTCAAGGGAGAGAGACCCAGTACTTC. As protein: CASGQGRETQYF.